This TCR beta chain was identified in a study of CD8 T cells in Susac syndrome. Random hexamers were used to reverse transcribe the RNA input (about 0.5 to 1 ug). By means of immunoSEQ multiplex PCR, TCR beta CDR3 spanning 54 Vbeta and 13 Jbeta underwent amplification. Via MiXCR, TCRdb re-called the immunoSEQ multiplex PCR reads, giving one row per CDR3 protein. The sample lists roughly 130,000 distinct CDR3 sequences, 90% to 95% occurring once. Looked up from germline, CDR1 is LGHNA and CDR2 is YNFKEQ. The CDR3 covers 15 residues. J was trimmed by 7 bases and V by 1 base; bases with no gene match: 8. TCR beta sequences were obtained from blood CD8+ and CD4+ T cells. Controls were healthy donors (matched for age and sex). The CD8+ and CD4+ T cells were isolated magnetically using a negative isolation approach, whereas the TEMRA cells were enriched by FACS.

The material sequenced was CD4+ T cells from PBMCs. This TCR came from a human donor in good health. V usage is TRBV4-2 and J usage is TRBJ2-7; 9 positions agree with TRBD2. The DNA of the CDR3 is TGTGCCAGCAGCCAAGGACTAGCGGTCCCGGGGGAGCAGTACTTC. It yields the protein CASSQGLAVPGEQYF.